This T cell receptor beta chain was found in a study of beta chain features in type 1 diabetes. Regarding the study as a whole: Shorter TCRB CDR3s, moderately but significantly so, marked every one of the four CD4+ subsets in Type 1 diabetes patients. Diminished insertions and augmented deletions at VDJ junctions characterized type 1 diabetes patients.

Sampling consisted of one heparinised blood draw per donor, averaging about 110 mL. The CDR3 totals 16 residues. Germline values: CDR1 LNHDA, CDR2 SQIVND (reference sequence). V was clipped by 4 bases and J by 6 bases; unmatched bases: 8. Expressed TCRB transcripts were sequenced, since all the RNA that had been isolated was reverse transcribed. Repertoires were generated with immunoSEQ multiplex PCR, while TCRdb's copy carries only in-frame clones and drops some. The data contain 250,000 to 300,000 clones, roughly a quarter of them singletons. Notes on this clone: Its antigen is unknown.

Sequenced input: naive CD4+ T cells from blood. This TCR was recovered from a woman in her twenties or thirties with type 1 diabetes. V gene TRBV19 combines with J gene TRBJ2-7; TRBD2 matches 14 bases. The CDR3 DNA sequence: TGTGCCAGTAGTAATCGACTAGCGGGAGGGCGAAGCGAGCAGTACTTC. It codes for CASSNRLAGGRSEQYF.